This passage covers 30 T cell receptor beta chains from one sample sequenced in a study of blood T cell repertoires in COVID-19. Clones were read by immunoSEQ multiplex PCR, and TCRdb kept only the in-frame ones, dropping some. Of roughly 73,000 clones in the sample, around nine tenths were seen once. Sequenced: peripheral blood. These receptors were collected from a woman of 80 years or more with active or convalescent COVID-19.

The gene calls are TRBV30 and TRBJ1-2; D may be TRBD1 (5 bases). In germline, CDR1 is GTSNPN, CDR2 SVGIG (reference sequence). The CDR3 extends over 12 amino acids. Trimming stripped 0 bases from V and 4 bases from J, with 6 bases between. CDR3 coding DNA: TGTGCCTGGAGTGTAACAGGCTATGGCTACACCTTC. Its protein is CAWSVTGYGYTF.

The table lists this clone with a few counts. This chain joins TRBV18 and TRBJ1-1, with D possibly being TRBD1 (6 bases). There are 16 residues in the CDR3. V dropped 2 bases and J dropped 0 bases, with 13 bases sitting between them. Per the germline V gene, CDR1 is KGHSH and CDR2 is LQKENI. Here the CDR3 reads CASSPNRDGVNTEAFF. The CDR3 DNA sequence: TGTGCCAGCTCACCAAACAGGGATGGTGTGAACACTGAAGCTTTCTTT.

The V gene is TRBV5-1, the J gene TRBJ2-2; 11 bases map to TRBD1. The CDR3 extends over 16 amino acids. The germline V gene encodes CDR1 SGHRS and CDR2 YFSETQ. Trimming took 4 bases from V and 4 from J; bases not matched to a gene: 6. The CDR3 region is CASSRWGQGVTGELFF. DNA for the CDR3: TGCGCCAGCAGCCGATGGGGACAGGGGGTCACCGGGGAGCTGTTTTTT.

The gene calls are TRBV5-4 and TRBJ2-2, with D perhaps TRBD1 (6 bases). The length of the CDR3 is 14 residues. V lost 3 bases and J 3 bases, leaving 9 bases between the germline ends. The V gene's germline CDR1 is SGHNT and CDR2 YYREEE (reference sequence). The CDR3 here is CASSYREYTGELFF. In DNA, the CDR3 is TGTGCCAGCAGCTACAGGGAATACACCGGGGAGCTGTTTTTT.

The chain joins TRBV9 to TRBJ2-5, with 11 bases fitting TRBD2. The CDR3 runs to 14 residues. The germline V gene has CDR1 SGDLS and CDR2 YYNGEE. V gave up 4 bases and J gave up 5 bases; unmatched junction bases: 4. The CDR3: CASSSWTSGETQYF. CDR3 nucleotide sequence: TGTGCCAGCAGCTCCTGGACTAGCGGGGAGACCCAGTACTTC.

CDR3 sequence (DNA): TGTGCCAGCAGCCAAGTTATGGGACTAGCGGGGGGGCTGGGGCCAGATACGCAGTATTTT. Its protein is CASSQVMGLAGGLGPDTQYF. The chain recombines TRBV3-1 (or the pseudogene TRBV3-2) with TRBJ2-3; TRBD2 matches 16 bases. The CDR3 covers 20 residues. V lost 1 base and J lost 4; bases outside the gene matches: 11. CDR1 is LGHDT, CDR2 YNNKEL, per germline (reference sequence).

Notes on this clone: The junction differs from germline at one of its ends, possibly a read error. The rearrangement links TRBV15 to TRBJ1-3; D call uncertain. Germline CDR1 LNHNV, CDR2 YYDKDF (reference sequence). This CDR3 has 12 amino acids. CDR3 DNA sequence: TGTGCCACCAGCCGAGATAGAAACACCATATATTTT. Translating gives CATSRDRNTIYF.

This rearrangement joins TRBV6-5 to TRBJ2-5, with 8 bases that match TRBD1. The germline gives CDR1 MNHEY, CDR2 SVGAGI. CDR3 length equals 13 residues. Trimming removed 7 bases from V and 3 bases from J; junction bases left unmatched: 4. Written as DNA, the CDR3 is TGTGCCAGCACTATGACAGGGGAAGAGACCCAGTACTTC. Its translation is CASTMTGEETQYF.

The V and J genes are TRBV6-4 and TRBJ1-5; no definite D call. This CDR3 has 15 amino acids. CDR1 MRHNA and CDR2 SNTAGT come from the germline V gene. V dropped 6 bases and J dropped 1 base, with 13 bases sitting between them. Here the CDR3 reads CASSPQASSNQPQHF. In nucleotides, the CDR3 is TGTGCCAGCAGCCCCCAGGCTTCCAGCAATCAGCCCCAGCATTTT.

The rearrangement uses TRBV7-8 and TRBJ2-7, with 9 positions matching TRBD1. This CDR3 is 15 amino acids long. Looked up from germline, CDR1 is SGHVS and CDR2 is FQNEAQ. V lost 5 bases and J lost 2; bases outside the gene matches: 7. The CDR3 reads CASSMGTGLTYEQYF. The DNA of the CDR3 is TGTGCCAGCAGCATGGGGACAGGGCTAACCTACGAGCAGTACTTC.

This chain uses TRBV4-3 with TRBJ2-2, with a tentative D call TRBD2 (6 bases). CDR1 is LGHNA and CDR2 is YSLEER in the germline V gene. Trimming took off 4 bases at V and 5 bases at J, with 14 bases between the two ends. The CDR3 length is 15 residues. CDR3 amino acids: CASSPTRGRTGELFF. The CDR3 nucleotides read TGCGCCAGCAGCCCAACGCGGGGAAGAACCGGGGAGCTGTTTTTT.

This clone was observed a single time. The chain combines TRBV11-2 with TRBJ1-1; TRBD1 aligns across 7 bases. Trimming cost V 1 base and J 12 bases; bases outside gene matches: 8. Germline V CDR1 and CDR2: SGHAT, FQNNGV. The CDR3 runs 13 residues. The CDR3 coding sequence is TGTGCCAGCAGCTTAGGACAGGGCCAAGGATCTTTCTTT. Translated: CASSLGQGQGSFF.

V and J are TRBV11-2 and TRBJ1-5; tentatively, D is TRBD1 (6 bases). Trimming cost V 6 bases and J 6 bases, with 15 bases left between them. The germline V gene has CDR1 SGHAT and CDR2 FQNNGV. The CDR3 length is 14 residues. The CDR3 is CASRSTGSGQPQHF. CDR3 DNA: TGTGCCAGCAGGTCTACAGGGAGTGGTCAGCCCCAGCATTTT.

The V call is TRBV2, the J call TRBJ1-1; D is undetermined. The CDR3 is 14 amino acids. Germline loops: CDR1 SNHLY, CDR2 FYNNEI. Trimming removed 2 bases from V and 0 bases from J, with 7 bases in between. The CDR3 region is CASSELSLNTEAFF. The CDR3 bases are TGTGCCAGCAGTGAACTCAGTTTGAACACTGAAGCTTTCTTT.

This chain connects TRBV7-2 to TRBJ2-1; D might be TRBD2 (7 bases). The CDR3 loop spans 14 amino acids. V lost 4 bases to trimming and J lost 10 bases, with 17 bases between them. CDR1 and CDR2 (germline): SGHTA, FQGNSA. CDR3 residues: CASSYRGGETEQFF. CDR3 nucleotide sequence: TGTGCCAGCAGCTATAGGGGGGGCGAGACGGAGCAGTTCTTC. Drawing the rest from reference TRBV7-2 and TRBJ2-1, the complete variable domain is GAGVSQSPSNKVTEKGKDVELRCDPISGHTALYWYRQSLGQGLEFLIYFQGNSAPDKSGLPSDRFSAERTGGSVSTLTIQRTQQEDSAVYLCASSYRGGETEQFFGPGTRLTVL.

This chain links TRBV28 with TRBJ2-1; TRBD1 matches 11 bases. The CDR3 has 16 amino acids. The ends lost 4 bases at V and 11 bases at J; junction bases unmatched: 13. Germline CDR1 is MDHEN and CDR2 is SYDVKM. The CDR3 coding sequence is TGTGCCAGCAGTTCCCTTTCCGGGACAGGGGGGCTTAAGCAGTTCTTC. It encodes CASSSLSGTGGLKQFF.

J is TRBJ1-6 and V is TRBV6-1, with D perhaps TRBD1 (5 bases). CDR3 size: 14 residues. The ends were cut back, 7 bases at V and 8 bases at J, with 15 bases in the middle. Looked up from germline, CDR1 is MNHNS and CDR2 is SASEGT. CDR3 residues: CASTPGGVHSPLHF. DNA of the CDR3: TGTGCCAGCACCCCAGGAGGGGTTCATTCACCCCTCCACTTT.

J is TRBJ2-7 and V is TRBV11-2; maybe TRBD2 (7 bases). The CDR3 covers 14 residues. Germline V gene data show CDR1 as SGHAT and CDR2 as FQNNGV. The V and J ends lost 7 bases and 6 bases respectively, with 19 bases between them. CDR3 protein: CASTPGGDGAEQYF. As DNA, the CDR3 is TGTGCCAGCACCCCGGGGGGCGATGGGGCCGAGCAGTACTTC.

V is TRBV7-8 and J is TRBJ2-2, with a weak D call TRBD1 (6 bases). This CDR3 is built from 15 residues. The germline V and J ends were trimmed by 5 bases and 5 bases, with 15 bases remaining between them. The germline V gene has CDR1 SGHVS and CDR2 FQNEAQ. CDR3 amino acids: CASSPTLQGTGELFF. The CDR3 DNA follows: TGTGCCAGCAGCCCTACTTTACAGGGAACCGGGGAGCTGTTTTTT.

The V and J genes are TRBV2 and TRBJ2-5; TRBD2 matches at 11 bases. The CDR3 sequence is 15 residues long. Losses at the gene ends were 6 bases for V and 6 bases for J; bases not matched to a gene: 9. The germline V gene encodes CDR1 SNHLY and CDR2 FYNNEI. CDR3 sequence (DNA): TGTGCCAGCAGGGTTAGCGGGGGGGCCGATAAGACCCAGTACTTC. Amino acids: CASRVSGGADKTQYF.

The rearrangement joins TRBV28 to TRBJ1-5; a weak D match, TRBD1 (6 bases). There are 15 residues in the CDR3. The germline V gene has CDR1 MDHEN and CDR2 SYDVKM. The ends were cut back, 6 bases at V and 1 base at J, with 13 bases in the middle. DNA of the CDR3: TGTGCCAGCAGCGCAGCAGGGGTAAGCAATCAGCCCCAGCATTTT. As protein: CASSAAGVSNQPQHF.

This clone was counted once. The rearrangement links TRBV5-1 to TRBJ2-1; maybe TRBD2 (6 bases). CDR1 and CDR2 from the germline V gene are SGHRS and YFSETQ. Between the trimmed V and J ends, which lost 0 bases and 2 bases, there was a span of 12 bases. CDR3 length equals 16 residues. The CDR3 nucleotides are TGCGCCAGCAGCTTGGGAACCGGGGGAGCCTACAATGAGCAGTTCTTC. Amino acids: CASSLGTGGAYNEQFF.

V and J are TRBV7-2 and TRBJ1-5; no reliable D call. V lost 1 base and J 1 base, leaving 8 bases between the germline ends. This CDR3 comprises 15 residues. CDR1 and CDR2 from the germline V gene are SGHTA and FQGNSA. The CDR3: CASSLVPASNQPQHF. Here the CDR3 DNA reads TGTGCCAGCAGCTTAGTTCCAGCGAGCAATCAGCCCCAGCATTTT.

About this clone: The CDR3 does not end in the conserved phenylalanine or tryptophan, so this is likely a read error. Because the CDR3's place on the DNA is in doubt, the DNA is left out and the CDR3 is given as listed by TCRdb. This chain links TRBV30 with TRBJ1-1. Looked up from germline, CDR1 is GTSNPN and CDR2 is SVGIG (reference sequence). The CDR3 sequence runs 14 residues, both termini included. CDR3: CAWSAGAGTGTMAL.

CDR3 bases: TGCGCCAGCAGCCAAGATTGGGCAGGTTCGATTTATGGCTACACCTTC. Translating it yields CASSQDWAGSIYGYTF. The chain combines TRBV4-3 with TRBJ1-2, with D uncertain. The ends were cut back, 0 bases at V and 5 bases at J, with 16 bases in the middle. This CDR3 spans 16 amino acids. Germline loops: CDR1 LGHNA, CDR2 YSLEER.

The gene calls are TRBV10-3 and TRBJ1-2; D remains unclear. CDR3 length: 14 residues. Germline V gene lookup returns CDR1 ENHRY and CDR2 SYGVKD. V lost 2 bases and J 1 base, leaving 8 bases between the germline ends. CDR3 sequence (DNA): TGTGCCATCAGTGAGGCAACAGATAACTATGGCTACACCTTC. Translating it yields CAISEATDNYGYTF.

This clone was counted a single time. The genes are TRBV5-5 and TRBJ1-1; tentative D call: TRBD1 (5 bases). Germline-derived CDR1 and CDR2 are SGHKS and YYEKEE (reference sequence). Trimming shortened V by 3 bases and J by 0 bases, and 9 bases separated the two germline ends. The CDR3 runs 14 residues. The DNA for the CDR3 is TGTGCCAGCAGCTCCTGGGGCTTGAACACTGAAGCTTTCTTT. Its translation is CASSSWGLNTEAFF.

J is TRBJ2-5 and V is TRBV6-5; 7 bases align to TRBD1. J gave up 5 bases and V 5 bases, and 8 bases lay outside the gene matches. Germline V gives CDR1 MNHEY, CDR2 SVGAGI. CDR3 length equals 14 residues. The CDR3 DNA sequence: TGTGCCAGCAGTAAACCAGGGGGACGGGAGACCCAGTACTTC. As protein: CASSKPGGRETQYF.

The J gene is TRBJ2-4, the V gene TRBV5-8, with a tentative D call TRBD1 (5 bases). The CDR3 runs to 18 residues. V lost 4 bases and J 3 bases, leaving 23 bases between the germline ends. CDR1 and CDR2 from the germline V gene are SGHTS and YDEGEE. This CDR3 is CASSGGVGAGLDKNIQYF. In nucleotides, the CDR3 is TGTGCCAGCAGCGGTGGGGTTGGGGCAGGGCTGGACAAAAACATTCAGTACTTC. Filled out from reference TRBV5-8 and TRBJ2-4, the complete variable domain reads EAGVTQSPTHLIKTRGQQATLRCSPISGHTSVYWYQQALGLGLQFLLWYDEGEERNRGNFPPRFSGRQFPNYSSELNVNALELEDSALYLCASSGGVGAGLDKNIQYFGAGTRLSVL.

The chain joins TRBV29-1 to TRBJ2-1, with 15 bases lining up with TRBD2. The CDR3 is 17 amino acids. The V and J ends lost 6 bases and 4 bases, in that order; junction bases with no gene match: 10. The germline V gene encodes CDR1 SQVTM and CDR2 ANQGSEA. The CDR3: CSVTGTSGGPSYNEQFF. The CDR3, as DNA: TGCAGCGTCACCGGGACTAGCGGGGGGCCGAGTTACAATGAGCAGTTCTTC.